A selection of T cell receptor beta chains follows, all from one sample in a study of OX40 agonist ivuxolimab in advanced cancers. Libraries were prepared by immunoSEQ multiplex PCR; TCRdb keeps only in-frame clonotypes and omits some of them. The sample records approximately 75,000 clones, roughly nine tenths being singletons. Sequenced material: CD4+ or CD8+ T cells sorted from blood, taken in a trial of the OX40 agonist ivuxolimab. The receptors were gathered from an adult with an advanced solid tumor such as melanoma, head and neck, liver or kidney cancer. Both conserved end residues are part of each CDR3.

TRBV19,15,TRBJ2-6,CASRSEGSGANVLTF
TRBV28,13,TRBJ1-5,CATASLGNQPQHF
TRBV7-2,15,TRBJ2-4,CASGQGAITKNIQYF
TRBV12-5,9,TRBJ1-1,CASGPEAFF
TRBV25-1,15,TRBJ1-2,CASSEDLGAKLGYTF
TRBV5-1,18,TRBJ2-3,CASSESRELLTSTDTQYF
TRBV4-2,16,TRBJ2-1,CASSRLGDRSYNEQFF
TRBV28,14,TRBJ2-6,CVTGAGSGANVLTF
TRBV5-4,16,TRBJ1-1,CASSPPTGGGDTEAFF
TRBV5-1,14,TRBJ1-1,CASGWGTGGTEAFF
TRBV5-1,17,TRBJ2-1,CASSLSPAGGTYNEQFF
TRBV20-1,11,TRBJ2-7,CSASVGLEQYF
TRBV9,15,TRBJ2-5,CASTLGLIEHETQYF
TRBV5-1,14,TRBJ2-7,CASSTSGADREQYF
TRBV5-1,16,TRBJ2-2,CASSLAGGANTGELFF
TRBV10-3,14,TRBJ2-5,CATRTGTGEETQYF
TRBV7-2,12,TRBJ2-1,CASSPTGNEQFF
TRBV29-1,13,TRBJ1-1,CSVGLGEYTEAFF